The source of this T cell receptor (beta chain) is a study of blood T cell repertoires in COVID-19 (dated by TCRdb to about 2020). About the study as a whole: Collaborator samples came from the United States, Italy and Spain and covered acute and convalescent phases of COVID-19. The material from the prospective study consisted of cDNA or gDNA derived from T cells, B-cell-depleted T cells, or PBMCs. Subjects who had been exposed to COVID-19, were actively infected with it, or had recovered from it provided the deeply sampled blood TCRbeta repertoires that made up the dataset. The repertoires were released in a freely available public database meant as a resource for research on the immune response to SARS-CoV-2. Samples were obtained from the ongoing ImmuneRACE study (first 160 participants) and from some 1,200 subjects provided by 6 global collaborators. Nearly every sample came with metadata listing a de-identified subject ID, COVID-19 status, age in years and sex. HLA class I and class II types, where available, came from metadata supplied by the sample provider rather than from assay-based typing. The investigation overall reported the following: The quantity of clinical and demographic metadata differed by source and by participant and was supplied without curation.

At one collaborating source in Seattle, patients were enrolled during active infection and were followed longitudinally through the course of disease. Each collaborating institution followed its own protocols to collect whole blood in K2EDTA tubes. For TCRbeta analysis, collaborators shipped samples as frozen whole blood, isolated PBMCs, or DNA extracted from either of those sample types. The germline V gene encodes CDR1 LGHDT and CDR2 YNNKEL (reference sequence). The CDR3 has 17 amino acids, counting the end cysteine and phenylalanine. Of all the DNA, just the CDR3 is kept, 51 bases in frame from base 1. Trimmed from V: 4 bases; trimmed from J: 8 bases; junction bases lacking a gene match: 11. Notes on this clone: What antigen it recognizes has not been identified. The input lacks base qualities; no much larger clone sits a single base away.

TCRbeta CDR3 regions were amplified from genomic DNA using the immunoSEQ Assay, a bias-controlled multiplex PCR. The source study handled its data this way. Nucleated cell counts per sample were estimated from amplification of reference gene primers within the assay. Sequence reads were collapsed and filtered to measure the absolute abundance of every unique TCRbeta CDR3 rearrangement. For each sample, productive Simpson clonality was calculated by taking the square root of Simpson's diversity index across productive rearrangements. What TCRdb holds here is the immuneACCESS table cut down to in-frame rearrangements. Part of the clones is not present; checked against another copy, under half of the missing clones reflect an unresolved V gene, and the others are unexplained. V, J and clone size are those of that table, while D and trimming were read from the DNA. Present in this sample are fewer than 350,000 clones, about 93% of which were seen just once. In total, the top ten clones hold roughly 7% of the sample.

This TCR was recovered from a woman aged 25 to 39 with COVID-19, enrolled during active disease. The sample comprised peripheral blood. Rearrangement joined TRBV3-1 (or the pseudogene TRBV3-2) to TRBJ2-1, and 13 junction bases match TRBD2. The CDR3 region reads CASSPPGLAGREYEQFF. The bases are TGTGCCAGCAGCCCCCCGGGACTAGCGGGACGGGAGTATGAGCAGTTCTTC.